One and the same sample provided the 13 T cell receptor beta chains below, sequenced in a study of CD8 T cells in Susac syndrome (dated by TCRdb to 2018 to 2020). Preparation of the library involved the immunoSEQ multiplex PCR assay. RNA was extracted with the RNeasy kit and 0.5 to 1 ug was reverse transcribed using random hexamers. The raw public reads went through TCRdb reprocessing: fastp at Q25, MiXCR clone calling, in-frame beta chains kept. For every CDR3 protein sequence, its rows merge into one entry that carries the most common genes and DNA. This sample holds about 200,000 distinct CDR3 sequences; roughly nine tenths were observed only once. Roughly 0.15% of the sample goes to the ten largest clones. Material for sequencing was CD8+ T cells from PBMCs. These receptors all stem from a human donor with multiple sclerosis.

The chain links TRBV6-6 to TRBJ1-1, with D unclear. Per germline, CDR1 MNHNY and CDR2 SVGAGI (reference sequence). Trimming took off 2 bases at V and 5 bases at J, with 9 bases between the two ends. This CDR3 comprises 13 residues. The CDR3 bases are TGTGCCAGCAGTTACGTGGGAGGGACTGAAGCTTTCTTT. Translation: CASSYVGGTEAFF.

The rearrangement joins TRBV12-3 or TRBV12-4 to TRBJ1-1; no clear D. The CDR3 runs to 14 residues. Deletions cut 5 bases from V and 0 bases from J, with 10 bases between. This chain's CDR3 is CASSATTMNTEAFF. The CDR3, as DNA: TGTGCCAGCAGTGCGACGACCATGAACACTGAAGCTTTCTTT.

J is TRBJ2-1 and V is TRBV7-9, with 14 bases lining up with TRBD2. The CDR3 has 17 amino acids. After removal of 5 bases from V and 0 bases from J, the junction contained 3 bases not matched to a gene. Germline values: CDR1 SEHNR, CDR2 FQNEAQ (reference sequence). This chain's CDR3 is CASSPGLAGGSYNEQFF. DNA for the CDR3: TGTGCCAGCAGCCCCGGACTAGCGGGGGGCTCCTACAATGAGCAGTTCTTC. The full variable domain, rest sourced from reference TRBV7-9 and TRBJ2-1, is DTGVSQNPRHKITKRGQNVTFRCDPISEHNRLYWYRQTLGQGPEFLTYFQNEAQLEKSRLLSDRFSAERPKGSFSTLEIQRTEQGDSAMYLCASSPGLAGGSYNEQFFGPGTRLTVL.

The chain recombines TRBV11-3 with TRBJ2-3; weak D call: TRBD2 (5 bases). Germline V gene lookup returns CDR1 SGHNT and CDR2 YENEEA. The V end was cut by 7 bases, the J end by 0 bases, with 17 bases between. This CDR3 has 16 residues. The CDR3 protein is CASTPLATGSTDTQYF. CDR3 bases: TGTGCCAGCACCCCTCTAGCTACGGGGAGCACAGATACGCAGTATTTT.

This clonotype showed up just a few times. The chain uses TRBV4-1 and TRBJ2-7; TRBD2 aligns across 10 bases. With 4 bases clipped from V and 0 bases from J, the junction kept 0 bases outside the gene matches. In germline, CDR1 is MGHRA, CDR2 YSYEKL. This CDR3 region has 14 residues. The CDR3 region has the DNA TGCGCCAGCAGCCCTAGCGGGAGCTCCTACGAGCAGTACTTC. Residues: CASSPSGSSYEQYF.

This clonotype has a single count. V is TRBV15 and J is TRBJ2-3, with 7 bases identical to TRBD1. The junction had 14 bases not matched to a gene; V was cut back by 5 bases and J by 0 bases. Germline CDR1 and CDR2: LNHNV and YYDKDF (reference sequence). The CDR3 spans 18 residues. CDR3 amino acids: CATSGHTDRDSSTDTQYF. The CDR3 region has the DNA TGTGCCACCAGCGGCCATACCGACCGGGACAGCAGCACAGATACGCAGTATTTT.

The chain has TRBV11-2 and TRBJ2-1, with D possibly being TRBD2 (7 bases). Trimming cost V 1 base and J 8 bases, with 15 bases left between them. The CDR3 length is 15 residues. The germline gives CDR1 SGHAT, CDR2 FQNNGV. CDR3 amino acids: CASSLVAGAPDEQFF. The CDR3 bases are TGTGCCAGCAGCTTAGTGGCGGGGGCACCAGATGAGCAGTTCTTC.

V gene TRBV20-1 combines with J gene TRBJ2-7, with a weak D call TRBD2 (6 bases). This CDR3 is built from 14 residues. CDR1 is DFQATT and CDR2 is SNEGSKA in the germline V gene (reference sequence). CDR3 nucleotide sequence: TGCACCCGACCTAGCGCGCCAACCGGCTACGAGCAGTACTTC. Translating it yields CTRPSAPTGYEQYF.

The chain uses TRBV2 and TRBJ2-7, with TRBD2 matching over 10 bases. The CDR3 is 13 amino acids. Germline V gene lookup returns CDR1 SNHLY and CDR2 FYNNEI. The ends lost 8 bases at V and 5 bases at J; junction bases unmatched: 6. The CDR3 nucleotides read TGTGCCAGCGAGCCTAGCGGGAGTGACGAGCAGTACTTC. Its translation is CASEPSGSDEQYF.

This chain connects TRBV13 to TRBJ1-2; D possibly corresponds to TRBD1 (5 bases). V was pared by 6 bases and J by 8 bases, with 13 bases between. Looked up from germline, CDR1 is PRHDT and CDR2 is FYEKMQ (reference sequence). The CDR3 is 12 amino acids. The chain's CDR3 is CASRRGTEGYTF. CDR3 nucleotide sequence: TGTGCCAGCAGGAGAGGGACGGAAGGCTACACCTTC.

The V call is TRBV4-2, the J call TRBJ2-7; 8 bases fit TRBD1. The CDR3 has 14 amino acids. The germline gives CDR1 LGHNA, CDR2 YNFKEQ. V was clipped by 4 bases and J by 6 bases; unmatched bases: 8. The CDR3 here is CASSPRTGISEQYF. CDR3 DNA: TGTGCCAGCAGCCCTAGGACAGGGATATCCGAGCAGTACTTC.

The chain recombines TRBV15 with TRBJ1-1, with D hard to call. The germline V gene has CDR1 LNHNV and CDR2 YYDKDF (reference sequence). V was shortened by 5 bases and J by 2 bases, with 9 bases between the two germline ends. There are 13 residues in the CDR3. The CDR3 DNA is TGTGCCACCAGCTCGGCCTTTAACACTGAAGCTTTCTTT. The encoded protein is CATSSAFNTEAFF.

This sequence joins TRBV19 and TRBJ2-5; TRBD1 agrees at 7 bases. Germline V lookup: CDR1 LNHDA, CDR2 SQIVND (reference sequence). There are 15 residues in the CDR3. After removal of 5 bases from V and 2 bases from J, the junction contained 8 bases not matched to a gene. The CDR3 nucleotides read TGTGCCAGTAGTGCCAGGGACAGCATTCAAGAGACCCAGTACTTC. It specifies CASSARDSIQETQYF.